These 19 T cell receptor beta chains were sequenced from one sample in a study of blood T cell repertoires in COVID-19 (dated by TCRdb to between 2020 and 2021). Receptor libraries were prepared by the immunoSEQ multiplex PCR assay. TCRdb re-hosts the immuneACCESS table, in-frame sequences only. Its copies lack some clones; in the studies checked, an unresolved V gene accounts for under half of them, and the cause for the rest is not known. The sample table contains about 310,000 clones; only one count was recorded for about 89% of them. Roughly 8% of the sample goes to the ten largest clones. Sequences were obtained from peripheral blood. All receptors come from a woman in her forties or fifties who had recovered from COVID-19.

The chain is built from TRBV11-2 and TRBJ2-1, with 12 bases identical to TRBD2. The CDR3 runs to 13 residues. Trimming cost V 4 bases and J 9 bases; bases outside gene matches: 1. Germline V CDR1 and CDR2: SGHAT, FQNNGV. The CDR3 sequence is CASSSGLAGEQFF. The CDR3 DNA sequence: TGTGCCAGCAGCTCGGGACTAGCGGGTGAGCAGTTCTTC.

The rearrangement uses TRBV14 and TRBJ2-2; maybe TRBD1 (7 bases). Germline loops: CDR1 SGHDN, CDR2 FVKESK. The CDR3 is 15 residues long. V was pared by 6 bases and J by 6 bases, with 17 bases between. The CDR3 region has the DNA TGTGCCAGCAGTCTTATACAGGGGAGGCCCGGGGAGCTGTTTTTT. This gives the protein CASSLIQGRPGELFF.

This chain links TRBV2 with TRBJ1-2, with D unresolved. Trimming cost V 2 bases and J 9 bases, with 4 bases left between them. CDR1 SNHLY and CDR2 FYNNEI come from the germline V gene. The CDR3 spans 10 residues. The CDR3 spells CASSESRYTF. The CDR3 DNA sequence: TGTGCCAGCAGTGAATCTCGCTACACCTTC.

The chain joins TRBV5-5 to TRBJ1-1; D gene unclear. The germline CDR1 and CDR2 sequences are SGHKS and YYEKEE (reference sequence). V was clipped by 0 bases and J by 3 bases, with 12 bases between them. This CDR3 has 15 amino acids. The CDR3 region is CASSLVPETDTEAFF. The CDR3 nucleotides are TGTGCCAGCAGCTTGGTTCCGGAGACCGACACTGAAGCTTTCTTT. Filled out from reference TRBV5-5 and TRBJ1-1, the complete variable domain reads DAGVTQSPTHLIKTRGQQVTLRCSPISGHKSVSWYQQVLGQGPQFIFQYYEKEERGRGNFPDRFSARQFPNYSSELNVNALLLGDSALYLCASSLVPETDTEAFFGQGTRLTVV.

The rearrangement joins TRBV7-2 to TRBJ1-2; the D gene is possibly TRBD1 (5 bases). The CDR3 spans 17 residues. Germline CDR1 and CDR2: SGHTA and FQGNSA. The ends were cut back, 3 bases at V and 7 bases at J, with 24 bases in the middle. The CDR3 DNA is TGTGCCAGCAGCTTTACCGTCAGCGGGGGGGGATTGGGTGGCTACACCTTC. It codes for CASSFTVSGGGLGGYTF. Supplemented by reference TRBV7-2 and TRBJ1-2, the full variable domain reads GAGVSQSPSNKVTEKGKDVELRCDPISGHTALYWYRQSLGQGLEFLIYFQGNSAPDKSGLPSDRFSAERTGGSVSTLTIQRTQQEDSAVYLCASSFTVSGGGLGGYTFGSGTRLTVV.

CDR3 region: CASSLWGQGVPSSGANVLTF. The DNA for the CDR3 is TGCGCCAGCAGCTTGTGGGGACAGGGGGTCCCTAGCTCTGGGGCCAACGTCCTGACTTTC. V is TRBV5-1 and J is TRBJ2-6; 11 nucleotides agree with TRBD1. With V trimmed by 1 base and J by 0 bases, 9 bases remained unmatched. CDR1 is SGHRS and CDR2 is YFSETQ in the germline V gene. This CDR3 has 20 residues.

A few counts support this clone. V and J are TRBV28 and TRBJ2-7, with D unclear. This CDR3 is 15 amino acids long. CDR1 is MDHEN, CDR2 SYDVKM, per germline. V gave up 5 bases and J gave up 1 base, with 15 bases separating them. CDR3: CASSPPGMTSYEQYF. The CDR3 DNA follows: TGTGCCAGCAGTCCGCCCGGCATGACTTCCTACGAGCAGTACTTC. Complete variable domain (other parts from reference TRBV28 and TRBJ2-7): DVKVTQSSRYLVKRTGEKVFLECVQDMDHENMFWYRQDPGLGLRLIYFSYDVKMKEKGDIPEGYSVSREKKERFSLILESASTNQTSMYLCASSPPGMTSYEQYFGPGTRLTVT.

V usage is TRBV7-2 and J usage is TRBJ1-3, with D unclear. The germline V gene has CDR1 SGHTA and CDR2 FQGNSA. Trimming cost V 1 base and J 0 bases, with 7 bases left between them. CDR3 length equals 15 residues. CDR3 in DNA: TGTGCCAGCAGCTTAGAGGGAGGCTCTGGAAACACCATATATTTT. Protein: CASSLEGGSGNTIYF.

The rearrangement uses TRBV9 and TRBJ2-1; D may be TRBD1 (5 bases). Trimming cost V 0 bases and J 4 bases, with 11 bases left between them. The CDR3 runs to 15 residues. The germline V gene has CDR1 SGDLS and CDR2 YYNGEE. CDR3 nucleotides: TGTGCCAGCAGCGTAGATGGGGCAACGTACAATGAGCAGTTCTTC. This sequence encodes CASSVDGATYNEQFF.

V is TRBV15 and J is TRBJ2-4, with TRBD2 identical over 8 bases. V gave up 0 bases and J gave up 0 bases; unmatched junction bases: 13. This CDR3 contains 20 residues. Germline lookup yields CDR1 LNHNV and CDR2 YYDKDF (reference sequence). The CDR3 is CATSRDGEREPLLAKNIQYF. The CDR3, as DNA: TGTGCCACCAGCAGAGATGGAGAGCGGGAGCCCCTTTTAGCCAAAAACATTCAGTACTTC.

The chain joins TRBV30 to TRBJ1-5; 8 bases map to TRBD1. The trim removed 2 bases at V and 6 bases at J, leaving 3 bases unmatched. This CDR3 region has 13 residues. Germline V CDR1 and CDR2: GTSNPN, SVGIG (reference sequence). CDR3 loop: CAWSTDRAQPQHF. In DNA, the CDR3 is TGTGCCTGGAGTACGGACAGGGCTCAGCCCCAGCATTTT.

This chain uses TRBV14 with TRBJ1-6, with TRBD1 matching 7 bases. The CDR3 is 15 residues long. CDR1 is SGHDN, CDR2 FVKESK, per germline. V lost 3 bases and J lost 7; bases outside the gene matches: 6. The chain's CDR3 is CASSHLRGRNSPLHF. CDR3 DNA: TGTGCCAGCAGCCACCTCAGGGGGAGGAATTCACCCCTCCACTTT.

The chain uses TRBV18 and TRBJ1-1; TRBD1 is a possible D gene (6 bases). The CDR3 totals 15 residues. The V gene lost 4 bases and the J gene lost 5 bases, with 17 bases spanning the gap. Germline values: CDR1 KGHSH, CDR2 LQKENI. The DNA for the CDR3 is TGTGCCAGCTCACAAGCAGGACAGAGGGGGACTGAAGCTTTCTTT. It specifies CASSQAGQRGTEAFF.

The rearrangement uses TRBV7-9 and TRBJ2-5, with D unclear. The germline CDR1 and CDR2 sequences are SEHNR and FQNEAQ (reference sequence). V lost 5 bases, J lost 4 bases, and 11 bases lay in between. This CDR3 region has 13 residues. The DNA for the CDR3 is TGTGCCAGCAGCACAGCTGGCCTAGAGACCCAGTACTTC. It encodes CASSTAGLETQYF.

This clone was seen just once. V gene TRBV10-3 combines with J gene TRBJ1-1; 9 positions agree with TRBD1. The CDR3 length is 14 residues. Trimming took 4 bases from V and 2 from J; bases not matched to a gene: 2. CDR1 and CDR2 from the germline V gene are ENHRY and SYGVKD. CDR3 protein: CAISVQGANTEAFF. CDR3 sequence (DNA): TGTGCCATCAGTGTACAGGGGGCCAACACTGAAGCTTTCTTT.

J is TRBJ2-2 and V is TRBV4-1, with 9 bases that match TRBD2. Germline trimming cut 4 bases from V and 6 bases from J; bases unmatched to any gene: 12. Germline loops: CDR1 MGHRA, CDR2 YSYEKL. The CDR3 length is 17 residues. CDR3 amino acids: CASSPGLAGPSPGELFF. CDR3 in DNA: TGCGCCAGCAGCCCCGGCCTAGCGGGGCCTTCTCCCGGGGAGCTGTTTTTT.

The V gene is TRBV19, the J gene TRBJ2-1; 7 bases line up with TRBD1. Germline loops: CDR1 LNHDA, CDR2 SQIVND (reference sequence). Trimming at V came to 5 bases and at J to 4 bases, leaving 11 bases not matched to a gene. This CDR3 is built from 16 residues. CDR3 coding DNA: TGTGCCAGTAGTGGAGGACAGGCGGCCCTGTACAATGAGCAGTTCTTC. Encoded protein: CASSGGQAALYNEQFF.

CDR3 sequence reads: CASSARDKYEQYF. The DNA of the CDR3 is TGTGCCAGCAGCGCCCGGGACAAATACGAGCAGTACTTC. J is TRBJ2-7 and V is TRBV7-9; weak D call: TRBD1 (6 bases). Trimming stripped 5 bases from V and 4 bases from J, with 12 bases between. Germline V lookup: CDR1 SEHNR, CDR2 FQNEAQ (reference sequence). The CDR3 has 13 residues.

The rearrangement joins TRBV6-5 to TRBJ1-1, with D uncertain. This CDR3 is built from 14 residues. Trimming pared 8 bases from V and 1 base from J, leaving 14 bases between. The germline V gene encodes CDR1 MNHEY and CDR2 SVGAGI. The CDR3 sequence: CASASQKGNTEAFF. In DNA form, the CDR3 reads TGTGCCAGCGCTTCACAGAAAGGGAACACTGAAGCTTTCTTT.